This TCR beta chain stems from a study of OX40 agonist ivuxolimab in advanced cancers. Trimming removed 3 bases from V and 6 bases from J, with 16 bases in between. From germline, CDR1 is SGDLS and CDR2 YYNGEE. This CDR3 contains 14 residues. TCRdb's copy holds only in-frame clones and misses some; the assay was immunoSEQ multiplex PCR. Counted here are 35,000 to 40,000 clones, about four fifths occurring once; the ten biggest clones make up around a tenth. The TCR sequence derives from an adult with an advanced solid tumor such as melanoma, head and neck, liver or kidney cancer. Sequencing was performed on CD4+ or CD8+ T cells sorted from blood, taken in a trial of the OX40 agonist ivuxolimab. This chain uses TRBV9 with TRBJ2-7; D not certain. The CDR3 nucleotides read TGTGCCAGCAGCGCAACTCCTAGTTCCCTCGAGCAGTACTTC. It specifies CASSATPSSLEQYF. Full variable domain (rest looked up from reference TRBV9 and TRBJ2-7): DSGVTQTPKHLITATGQRVTLRCSPRSGDLSVYWYQQSLDQGLQFLIQYYNGEERAKGNILERFSAQQFPDLHSELNLSSLELGDSALYFCASSATPSSLEQYFGPGTRLTVT.